Below are 21 T cell receptor beta chains sequenced from a single sample in a study of T cells after yellow fever vaccination (dated by TCRdb to about 2019). The treatment or condition label, read with the paper, signifies: live attenuated yellow fever vaccine strain. The library was built by means of 5' RACE. These reads were obtained on an Illumina NovaSeq 6000. TCRdb passed the public sequencing reads through fastp at Q25 and MiXCR, retaining productive beta sequences. CDR3 protein sequences are deduplicated, and each keeps its most common genes and DNA. This sample is represented by about 300,000 distinct CDR3 sequences; 8.7% of them were singletons. Around 3.4% of the sample lies in the top ten. This specimen was CD4+ T cells sorted from PBMCs, taken 5 days after the yellow fever booster vaccination. These receptors all stem from a man between 18 and 35 years old who received the YFV17D yellow fever vaccine.

This clonotype was counted a few times. CDR3 nucleotide sequence: TGCGCCAGCAGCTTGTCGGGGGCGATTGAAGCTTTCTTT. It translates to CASSLSGAIEAFF. The rearrangement uses TRBV5-1 and TRBJ1-1; D may be TRBD1 (6 bases). Germline V CDR1 and CDR2: SGHRS, YFSETQ. This CDR3 comprises 13 residues. Trimming stripped 1 base from V and 7 bases from J, with 11 bases between.

There are a few counts of this clonotype. The junction departs from the called germline gene at one end, perhaps through a read error. The V call is TRBV7-7, the J call TRBJ1-5; 7 bases are shared with TRBD1. The V gene's germline CDR1 is SSHAT and CDR2 FNYEAQ (reference sequence). The length of the CDR3 is 15 residues. The CDR3 spells CASSLVQGDGQPQHF. CDR3 nucleotides: TGTGCTAGCAGCTTAGTCCAGGGGGATGGCCAGCCCCAGCATTTT. The whole variable domain, filled in from reference TRBV7-7 and TRBJ1-5, reads GAGVSQSPRYKVTKRGQDVTLRCDPISSHATLYWYQQALGQGPEFLTYFNYEAQPDKSGLPSDRFSAERPEGSISTLTIQRTEQRDSAMYRCASSLVQGDGQPQHFGDGTRLSIL.

This clonotype turned up a few times. The rearrangement uses TRBV6-5 and TRBJ2-5, with D tentatively TRBD1 (6 bases). With 6 bases removed from V and 1 base from J, the gap between germline ends came to 15 bases. Per germline, CDR1 MNHEY and CDR2 SVGAGI. The CDR3 sequence is 15 residues long. CDR3 in DNA: TGTGCCAGCAGCCGAACCGGACAGCTCCAAGAGACCCAGTACTTC. Translated: CASSRTGQLQETQYF.

Only a few counts were recorded for this clonotype. This chain uses TRBV28 with TRBJ2-5, with 11 bases matching TRBD2. This CDR3 has 16 residues. V shed 9 bases, J shed 4 bases, and the junction held 13 bases outside the gene matches. Germline CDR1 is MDHEN and CDR2 is SYDVKM. CDR3 residues: CASCRDSGGARETQYF. As DNA, the CDR3 is TGTGCCAGTTGCCGTGATAGCGGGGGGGCGAGAGAGACCCAGTACTTC.

This clonotype has a handful of counts. The chain joins TRBV7-2 to TRBJ1-6; D perhaps matches TRBD1 (5 bases). CDR1 SGHTA and CDR2 FQGNSA come from the germline V gene. V was trimmed by 6 bases and J by 6 bases, leaving 21 bases between them. CDR3 length: 17 amino acids. CDR3 amino acids: CASRPTGDSGRNSPLHF. The CDR3 nucleotides read TGTGCCAGCAGGCCAACGGGGGATTCGGGGCGTAATTCACCCCTCCACTTT.

This clonotype has a handful of counts. The chain has TRBV5-1 and TRBJ1-4; TRBD1 might be the D (6 bases). V lost 4 bases and J 5 bases, leaving 12 bases between the germline ends. There are 14 residues in the CDR3. The germline gives CDR1 SGHRS, CDR2 YFSETQ. The CDR3 sequence is CASSLDSGNEKLFF. In nucleotides, the CDR3 is TGCGCCAGCAGCCTGGACAGTGGCAATGAAAAACTGTTTTTT.

The CDR3 is CAEGRSYEQYF. The DNA for the CDR3 is TGTGCTGAGGGGCGGTCGTACGAGCAGTACTTC. The chain is built from TRBV9 and TRBJ2-7; D is perhaps TRBD1 or TRBD2 (5 bases each). The CDR3 contains 11 residues. The germline gives CDR1 SGDLS, CDR2 YYNGEE.

The chain combines TRBV6-5 with TRBJ2-1; 8 bases agree with TRBD2. Germline assignment: CDR1 MNHEY and CDR2 SVGAGI. The CDR3 has 17 residues. The ends lost 5 bases at V and 6 bases at J; junction bases unmatched: 15. The CDR3, as DNA: TGTGCCAGCAGTCGTCGCCTACAGCGGGGGAAGACCAATGAGCAGTTCTTC. Protein product: CASSRRLQRGKTNEQFF.

This clonotype was recorded a few times. The chain uses TRBV11-3 and TRBJ2-4; TRBD1 matches 7 bases. The V gene end was trimmed by 5 bases and the J gene end by 6 bases; junction bases not matched to a gene: 10. This CDR3 spans 15 amino acids. Germline V gene lookup returns CDR1 SGHNT and CDR2 YENEEA. The chain's CDR3 is CASSPSAGGGNIQYF. CDR3 coding DNA: TGTGCCAGCAGCCCCTCGGCAGGGGGTGGAAACATTCAGTACTTC.

This clonotype was observed at least ten times. The chain is built from TRBV9 and TRBJ1-2; D gene unclear. This CDR3 region has 12 residues. CDR1 is SGDLS, CDR2 YYNGEE, per germline. V lost 2 bases and J 7 bases, leaving 9 bases between the germline ends. This CDR3 reads CASSVSEGGYTF. The CDR3 coding sequence is TGTGCCAGCAGCGTTTCCGAGGGTGGCTACACCTTC.

This clonotype was observed a few times. The rearrangement uses TRBV7-8 and TRBJ2-7; D perhaps matches TRBD1 (6 bases). CDR3 length: 14 residues. Germline V gene lookup returns CDR1 SGHVS and CDR2 FQNEAQ. The V and J ends lost 5 bases and 0 bases respectively, with 11 bases between them. The CDR3 DNA follows: TGTGCCAGCAGCCTTAGACAGGCCTCCTACGAGCAGTACGTC. Residues: CASSLRQASYEQYV.

The J gene is TRBJ1-6, the V gene TRBV10-2; TRBD1 might be the D (6 bases). This CDR3 is built from 15 residues. Germline values: CDR1 WSHSY, CDR2 SAAADI. V was cut by 8 bases and J by 4 bases, with 15 bases left in between. CDR3 sequence reads: CASGPGHLYNSPLHF. The CDR3 DNA reads TGCGCCAGCGGACCGGGACACCTTTATAATTCACCCCTCCACTTT.

This chain joins TRBV9 and TRBJ2-7, with 8 bases fitting TRBD2. Germline V gene sequence: CDR1 SGDLS, CDR2 YYNGEE. V was clipped by 0 bases and J by 6 bases; unmatched bases: 8. This CDR3 has 15 residues. Here the CDR3 DNA reads TGTGCCAGCAGCGTAGAGGGACTAGTAGGATCCGAGCAGTACTTC. Amino acids: CASSVEGLVGSEQYF.

This clonotype has just a few counts. The rearrangement links TRBV20-1 to TRBJ1-3; D gene ambiguous. This CDR3 is built from 15 residues. Germline V CDR1 and CDR2: DFQATT, SNEGSKA (reference sequence). V gave up 1 base and J gave up 3 bases, with 13 bases separating them. The DNA of the CDR3 is TGCAGTGCTAGAGCCCACGGAACCAGTGGAAACACCATATATTTT. Translated: CSARAHGTSGNTIYF.

The chain links TRBV20-1 to TRBJ1-2; the D is unclear. This CDR3 is 11 amino acids long. Germline V CDR1 and CDR2: DFQATT, SNEGSKA (reference sequence). V lost 7 bases to trimming and J lost 2 bases, with 8 bases between them. The CDR3 reads CSVPGNYGYTF. The CDR3 nucleotides are TGCAGTGTCCCGGGGAACTATGGCTACACCTTC.

As concerns this clonotype: The DNA is omitted, as the CDR3 cannot be located on it reliably, and the CDR3 follows TCRdb's listing. The chain links TRBV15 to TRBJ1-1; the table's D gene call, TRBD1, was not cross checked with the DNA. Germline V CDR1 and CDR2: LNHNV, YYDKDF (reference sequence). The CDR3 has 13 residues if both end residues are counted. CDR3 residues: CATSRVGQGATMF.

V gene TRBV7-2 combines with J gene TRBJ1-5, with 7 bases fitting TRBD1. Trimming cost V 5 bases and J 3 bases; bases outside gene matches: 4. The CDR3 totals 14 residues. CDR1 is SGHTA, CDR2 FQGNSA, per germline. The CDR3 protein is CASSIQGTNQPQHF. Here the CDR3 DNA reads TGTGCCAGCAGCATACAGGGGACCAATCAGCCCCAGCATTTT.

This clonotype was detected a few times. The V and J genes are TRBV6-6 and TRBJ2-5, with TRBD2 matching 12 bases. After removal of 5 bases from V and 5 bases from J, the junction contained 9 bases not matched to a gene. The germline V gene has CDR1 MNHNY and CDR2 SVGAGI (reference sequence). The CDR3 totals 16 residues. The CDR3 protein is CASSPGLAGYGETQYF. In nucleotides, the CDR3 is TGTGCCAGCAGTCCAGGACTAGCGGGGTACGGGGAGACCCAGTACTTC.

This clonotype came up many times. J is TRBJ1-4 and V is TRBV4-2; D is unresolved. CDR3 length equals 15 residues. Germline V lookup: CDR1 LGHNA, CDR2 YNFKEQ. Trimming removed 4 bases at V and 0 bases at J, with 9 bases between. The DNA of the CDR3 is TGTGCCAGCAGCCGATCAGGTGCAACTAATGAAAAACTGTTTTTT. It translates to CASSRSGATNEKLFF.

This clonotype was counted ten times or more. The CDR3 loop reads CSASSMNTEAFF. For the CDR3, the DNA is TGCAGTGCAAGCTCGATGAACACTGAAGCTTTCTTT. V gene TRBV20-1 combines with J gene TRBJ1-1; D uncertain. The CDR3 contains 12 residues. The germline V and J ends were trimmed by 6 bases and 0 bases, with 8 bases remaining between them. Germline assignment: CDR1 DFQATT and CDR2 SNEGSKA (reference sequence).

V is TRBV6-5 and J is TRBJ1-1; 7 positions match TRBD1. This CDR3 comprises 18 residues. Trimming at V came to 2 bases and at J to 0 bases, leaving 12 bases not matched to a gene. Germline V gives CDR1 MNHEY, CDR2 SVGAGI. Written as DNA, the CDR3 is TGTGCCAGCAGTTACGGGAGGCCAGGGGGAACCTTGAACACTGAAGCTTTCTTT. Translated: CASSYGRPGGTLNTEAFF.